The 21 T cell receptor beta chains below come from one sample, sequenced in a study of cytomegalovirus exposure and HLA in healthy donors. Profiling relied on immunoSEQ multiplex PCR, and the TCRdb table lists in-frame clones only, not all of them. The sample holds approximately 150,000 clones; approximately 86% are singletons and the top ten take under 9%. What was sequenced was PBMCs. The source is a young man in good health and CMV-seropositive.

The genes are TRBV19 and TRBJ2-5, with D perhaps TRBD1 (6 bases). V was pared by 2 bases and J by 5 bases, with 6 bases between. Germline values: CDR1 LNHDA, CDR2 SQIVND (reference sequence). The CDR3 contains 12 residues. The CDR3 reads CASSIRGETQYF. The CDR3 nucleotides are TGTGCCAGTAGTATAAGGGGGGAGACCCAGTACTTC.

The chain couples TRBV7-3 to TRBJ1-1, with a weak D call TRBD1 (6 bases). The germline V and J ends were trimmed by 2 bases and 1 base, with 11 bases remaining between them. The CDR3 is 15 residues long. CDR1 and CDR2 (germline): SGHTA, FQGTGA. Here the CDR3 DNA reads TGTGCCAGCAGCTTAGCAGGGGCAGAGAACACTGAAGCTTTCTTT. Translating gives CASSLAGAENTEAFF.

The chain combines TRBV4-1 with TRBJ2-1, with 7 bases matching TRBD2. After removal of 2 bases from V and 6 bases from J, the junction contained 19 bases not matched to a gene. CDR1 is MGHRA and CDR2 is YSYEKL in the germline V gene. The CDR3 totals 19 residues. CDR3 coding DNA: TGCGCCAGCAGCCAACAGGCGGGAGTTGTTCTCGGGCTTGGCAATGAGCAGTTCTTC. It is translated as CASSQQAGVVLGLGNEQFF.

The V and J genes are TRBV2 and TRBJ1-6; D perhaps matches TRBD1 (6 bases). The CDR3 covers 16 residues. Germline lookup yields CDR1 SNHLY and CDR2 FYNNEI. Trimming shortened V by 6 bases and J by 4 bases, and 16 bases separated the two germline ends. The CDR3 nucleotides read TGTGCCAGCAGGGCTGCGTGGCAGGGGTATAATTCACCCCTCCACTTT. As protein: CASRAAWQGYNSPLHF.

This clone appeared a single time. V and J are TRBV2 and TRBJ1-3; TRBD1 matches at 12 bases. The germline gives CDR1 SNHLY, CDR2 FYNNEI. V was pared by 8 bases and J by 3 bases, with 2 bases of the junction left unmatched. CDR3 length: 14 residues. CDR3 region: CASRDRGLGNTIYF. The CDR3 bases are TGTGCCAGCCGGGACAGGGGGCTTGGAAACACCATATATTTT.

Of note for this clone: This CDR3 fails to terminate in the conserved phenylalanine or tryptophan, so it likely reflects a read error. The DNA is left out, because the CDR3 cannot be placed on it with certainty; the CDR3 is given as TCRdb lists it. The chain uses TRBV21-1 and TRBJ2-3; the tabulated D call, TRBD2, remains unverified against the DNA. TRBV21-1 represents a pseudogene. The CDR3 spans 14 residues, counting both ends. The CDR3: CASSKARMVAGGPK.

This chain links TRBV5-4 with TRBJ2-7; 8 bases agree with TRBD1. The V gene end was trimmed by 3 bases and the J gene end by 4 bases; junction bases not matched to a gene: 6. Germline loops: CDR1 SGHNT, CDR2 YYREEE (reference sequence). The CDR3 loop spans 14 amino acids. CDR3 in amino acids: CASSSPQGAYEQYF. CDR3 in DNA: TGTGCCAGCAGCTCCCCTCAGGGGGCTTACGAGCAGTACTTC.

The chain combines TRBV15 with TRBJ2-3, with D possibly TRBD1 on 5 matching bases. Trimming left V 3 bases short and J 5 bases short, with 9 bases between. The CDR3 is 13 residues long. CDR1 LNHNV and CDR2 YYDKDF come from the germline V gene (reference sequence). CDR3 DNA sequence: TGTGCCACCAGCAGGGGGCGAGAAGATACGCAGTATTTT. Protein product: CATSRGREDTQYF.

This chain joins TRBV27 and TRBJ1-5; tentatively, D is TRBD1 (5 bases). Looked up from germline, CDR1 is MNHEY and CDR2 is SMNVEV (reference sequence). The ends were cut back, 2 bases at V and 3 bases at J, with 8 bases in the middle. The CDR3 totals 14 residues. CDR3 nucleotide sequence: TGTGCCAGCAGTTTACGGGGGAACAATCAGCCCCAGCATTTT. This gives the protein CASSLRGNNQPQHF.

J is TRBJ2-3 and V is TRBV9; D is unresolved. Trimming removed 0 bases from V and 6 bases from J, with 14 bases in between. Looked up from germline, CDR1 is SGDLS and CDR2 is YYNGEE. The CDR3 sequence is 15 residues long. DNA for the CDR3: TGTGCCAGCAGCGTAGTAAACACGGTCGGGGATACGCAGTATTTT. Its translation: CASSVVNTVGDTQYF. The entire variable domain, with the rest obtained from reference TRBV9 and TRBJ2-3, is as follows: DSGVTQTPKHLITATGQRVTLRCSPRSGDLSVYWYQQSLDQGLQFLIQYYNGEERAKGNILERFSAQQFPDLHSELNLSSLELGDSALYFCASSVVNTVGDTQYFGPGTRLTVL.

V and J are TRBV10-3 and TRBJ1-5, with 7 nucleotides matching TRBD1. The CDR3 consists of 13 residues. CDR1 is ENHRY, CDR2 SYGVKD, per germline. Trimming took 10 bases from V and 6 from J; bases not matched to a gene: 9. The CDR3, as DNA: TGTGCCACACGACAGGGTCTGGGTCAGCCCCAGCATTTT. This translates into CATRQGLGQPQHF.

The V call is TRBV14, the J call TRBJ2-5, with D uncertain. The CDR3 has 11 amino acids. Trimming took 2 bases from V and 8 from J, leaving 6 bases between them. CDR1 is SGHDN, CDR2 FVKESK, per germline. CDR3 amino acids: CASSQSVTQYF. The CDR3 DNA reads TGTGCCAGCAGCCAATCGGTTACCCAGTACTTC. The whole variable domain, remainder taken from reference TRBV14 and TRBJ2-5, is EAGVTQFPSHSVIEKGQTVTLRCDPISGHDNLYWYRRVMGKEIKFLLHFVKESKQDESGMPNNRFLAERTGGTYSTLKVQPAELEDSGVYFCASSQSVTQYFGPGTRLLVL.

The chain links TRBV19 to TRBJ1-2; maybe TRBD1 (5 bases). CDR1 is LNHDA, CDR2 SQIVND, per germline (reference sequence). This CDR3 region has 12 residues. V gave up 4 bases and J gave up 2 bases, with 5 bases separating them. The CDR3 sequence: CASSRQNYGYTF. Here the CDR3 DNA reads TGTGCCAGTAGTAGACAGAACTATGGCTACACCTTC.

V and J are TRBV27 and TRBJ2-5; TRBD2 aligns across 8 bases. The germline gives CDR1 MNHEY, CDR2 SMNVEV (reference sequence). Germline trimming cut 9 bases from V and 4 bases from J; bases unmatched to any gene: 7. The CDR3 is 13 amino acids. CDR3 DNA: TGTGCCAGTCATAGCGGGACGAGAGAGACCCAGTACTTC. This encodes CASHSGTRETQYF.

The rearrangement uses TRBV27 and TRBJ2-3; 10 positions match TRBD2. This CDR3 spans 16 amino acids. J was trimmed by 4 bases and V by 5 bases; bases with no gene match: 9. Germline V gives CDR1 MNHEY, CDR2 SMNVEV (reference sequence). CDR3: CASSPQRGGSADTQYF. In DNA form, the CDR3 reads TGTGCCAGCAGTCCCCAGCGGGGGGGCAGTGCAGATACGCAGTATTTT.

In DNA form, the CDR3 reads TGTGCCAGCAGCCCTCTAGGGGGCGCTGGCTATGGCTACACCTTC. The encoded protein is CASSPLGGAGYGYTF. The chain recombines TRBV9 with TRBJ1-2; 7 nucleotides line up with TRBD1. Per germline, CDR1 SGDLS and CDR2 YYNGEE. V trimming: 4 bases; J trimming: 4 bases; junction bases outside the gene matches: 10. This CDR3 has 15 residues.

This clone was counted only a few times. The chain employs TRBV7-2 and TRBJ2-7; 10 positions match TRBD1. The CDR3 length is 13 residues. CDR1 and CDR2 from the germline V gene are SGHTA and FQGNSA. V dropped 5 bases and J dropped 3; count of bases not matched to a gene: 1. The CDR3 spells CASSRDRGYEQYF. The CDR3 region has the DNA TGTGCCAGCAGCCGGGACAGGGGCTACGAGCAGTACTTC.

The V gene is TRBV5-1, the J gene TRBJ2-3, with 7 bases lining up with TRBD2. This CDR3 is 15 amino acids long. J lost 1 base, V lost 7 bases, and 9 bases had no gene match. CDR1 is SGHRS and CDR2 is YFSETQ in the germline V gene. The CDR3 reads CASGRDYRRTDTQYF. The CDR3 bases are TGCGCCAGCGGGAGGGACTATCGGCGCACAGATACGCAGTATTTT.

The chain combines TRBV14 with TRBJ2-1; D gene uncertain. The CDR3 totals 16 residues. Per germline, CDR1 SGHDN and CDR2 FVKESK. Trimming stripped 3 bases from V and 0 bases from J, with 12 bases between. CDR3 sequence (DNA): TGTGCCAGCAGCCATGCGCAAACAGTCTCCTACAATGAGCAGTTCTTC. Residues: CASSHAQTVSYNEQFF.

This chain uses TRBV5-4 with TRBJ2-5; 8 positions match TRBD1. The CDR3 contains 16 residues. Germline lookup yields CDR1 SGHNT and CDR2 YYREEE (reference sequence). The V and J ends lost 3 bases and 1 base, in that order; junction bases with no gene match: 8. The CDR3 spells CASSSADRGLQETQYF. CDR3 sequence (DNA): TGTGCCAGCAGCTCAGCTGACAGGGGTCTCCAAGAGACCCAGTACTTC.

This clone was seen once. The chain has TRBV20-1 and TRBJ2-1; D gene unclear. Germline CDR1 is DFQATT and CDR2 is SNEGSKA (reference sequence). CDR3 length: 10 residues. The V and J ends lost 4 bases and 5 bases respectively, with 3 bases between them. The DNA of the CDR3 is TGCAGTGCTAACAACAATGAGCAGTTCTTC. Translated: CSANNNEQFF.